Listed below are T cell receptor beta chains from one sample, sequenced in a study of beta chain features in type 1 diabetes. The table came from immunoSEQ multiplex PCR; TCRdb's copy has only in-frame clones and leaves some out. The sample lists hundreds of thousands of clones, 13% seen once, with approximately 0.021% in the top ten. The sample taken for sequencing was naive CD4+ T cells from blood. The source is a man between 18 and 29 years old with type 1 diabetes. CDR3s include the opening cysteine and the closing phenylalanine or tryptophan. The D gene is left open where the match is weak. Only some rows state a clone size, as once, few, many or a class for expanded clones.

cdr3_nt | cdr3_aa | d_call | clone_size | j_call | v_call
TGTGCCAGCAGGCTCCCCGGGGGCAGCAATCAGCCCCAGCATTTT | CASRLPGGSNQPQHF | - | few | TRBJ1-5 | TRBV28
TGTGCCAGTAGTGGGGAAGGGCCGAACACTGAAGCTTTCTTT | CASSGEGPNTEAFF | - | - | TRBJ1-1 | TRBV19
TGCGCCAGCAAATATGGGACAGGGACTTACGAGCAGTACTTC | CASKYGTGTYEQYF | TRBD1 | few | TRBJ2-7 | TRBV5-1
TGTGCCAGCAGCGTAGTCGGTCAGGGGCGACTTAACACCGGGGAGCTGTTTTTT | CASSVVGQGRLNTGELFF | - | - | TRBJ2-2 | TRBV9
TGCAGCGTGGGGGCGGGATATAGCAATCAGCCCCAGCATTTT | CSVGAGYSNQPQHF | - | - | TRBJ1-5 | TRBV29-1
TGTGCCTTCGACCTGGGGCGGATGAACACTGAAGCTTTCTTT | CAFDLGRMNTEAFF | - | few | TRBJ1-1 | TRBV30
TGTGCCAGCAGCTTGGTGGGTCCTCCCTCTGGAAACACCATATATTTT | CASSLVGPPSGNTIYF | - | few | TRBJ1-3 | TRBV5-4
TGTGCCATCACGCCCGGGGCCGATCGCGAGCAGTACTTC | CAITPGADREQYF | - | - | TRBJ2-7 | TRBV10-3
TGTGCCAGCAGCCACGAGACAGCGATACGAACGGAGACCCAGTACTTC | CASSHETAIRTETQYF | - | few | TRBJ2-5 | TRBV14
TGTGCCAGTAGTGGACAGGCATCTGTTCGTGGCTACACCTTC | CASSGQASVRGYTF | TRBD1 | - | TRBJ1-2 | TRBV19
TGCAGTGCCTCAACCCCAGAGCAGTTCTTC | CSASTPEQFF | - | few | TRBJ2-1 | TRBV20-1
TGCGCCAGCAGCCCGGGACAGGGGGCGGGACAGCCCCAGCATTTT | CASSPGQGAGQPQHF | TRBD1 | few | TRBJ1-5 | TRBV5-1
TGTGCCTGGAGTGTACTGGCCCCCCCGGACTCACCCCTCCACTTT | CAWSVLAPPDSPLHF | - | few | TRBJ1-6 | TRBV30
TGTGCCAGCTCACCCTCGGAGGGGTGGGAGTTATTT | CASSPSEGWELF | - | few | TRBJ1-1 | TRBV18
TGTGCCAGTAGTCCCGGGACAGGGGTCCACAATGAGCAGTTCTTC | CASSPGTGVHNEQFF | TRBD1 | few | TRBJ2-1 | TRBV19
TGTGCCTACCACCAACTAGCGGGGGGCGGGGAGCTGTTTTTT | CAYHQLAGGGELFF | TRBD2 | - | TRBJ2-2 | TRBV30
TGTGCCACCAGCACAGGGTTTAGTCCCGGGGAGCTGTTTTTT | CATSTGFSPGELFF | - | - | TRBJ2-2 | TRBV15
TGTGCCAGCGGGGGAGGACTAGCCCGTTCGGATACGCAGTATTTT | CASGGGLARSDTQYF | TRBD2 | few | TRBJ2-3 | TRBV7-9
TGCGCCAGCAGCCAAGTGACAGGGGCAGAGACCCAGTACTTC | CASSQVTGAETQYF | TRBD1 | few | TRBJ2-5 | TRBV4-1
TGTGCTAGTGGTTTGGTCGTTAAGGGGTACAATGAGCAGTTCTTC | CASGLVVKGYNEQFF | - | - | TRBJ2-1 | TRBV12-5
TGTGCCAGCAGTAGAGGACTAGCAGGAGATACGCAGTATTTT | CASSRGLAGDTQYF | TRBD2 | few | TRBJ2-3 | TRBV6-5
TGTGCCAGCAGCCGAACTGGACAGGGAGAAATTCAGCCCCAGCATTTT | CASSRTGQGEIQPQHF | TRBD1 | few | TRBJ1-5 | TRBV7-9
TGTGCCAGCAGCTTGGAGGGAAAGAGCAAAAACATTCAGTACTTC | CASSLEGKSKNIQYF | - | few | TRBJ2-4 | TRBV5-6
TGTGCCAGCAGCCCATTACCCGGGACAGGGGGCATCGAGCAGTACTTC | CASSPLPGTGGIEQYF | TRBD1 | - | TRBJ2-7 | TRBV9
TGTGCCAGCCAAAACACAGATACGCAGTATTTT | CASQNTDTQYF | - | few | TRBJ2-3 | TRBV2
TGCGCCAGCACCCCCTTATTCCGGGGCAGCGTCGGCGGGGAGCTGTTTTTT | CASTPLFRGSVGGELFF | - | - | TRBJ2-2 | TRBV5-1
TGTGCCAGCAGCTTTTCGGACGGCTCCTACGAGCAGTACTTC | CASSFSDGSYEQYF | - | - | TRBJ2-7 | TRBV7-8
TGTGCCAGCTCACCCAGGCCGGACAGGGCAGAGACCCAGTACTTC | CASSPRPDRAETQYF | TRBD1 | - | TRBJ2-5 | TRBV18
TGTGCCGGACAGGGAGATTTGAACACTGAAGCTTTCTTT | CAGQGDLNTEAFF | - | - | TRBJ1-1 | TRBV7-5
TGTGCCAGCAGTTACGACAGGCTAATGACGAATGAGCAGTTCTTC | CASSYDRLMTNEQFF | - | few | TRBJ2-1 | TRBV6-5